These 30 T cell receptor beta chains share one sample of origin, sequenced in a study of T cells in Graves' hyperthyroidism and ophthalmopathy. The CDR3 regions of TCR beta were amplified from RNA transcripts. First-round RT-PCR targeting the TCR CDR3 was performed with the HTBI primer set. TCRdb reprocessed the multiplex PCR reads via MiXCR and lists one record per CDR3 protein. The sample has hundreds of thousands of distinct CDR3 sequences, roughly 20% seen once. The sample was blood. The receptor set was obtained from a man aged 25 to 45 with Graves' ophthalmopathy.

V and J are TRBV4-1 and TRBJ1-2, with D possibly matching TRBD1 (5 bases). V lost 6 bases to trimming and J lost 8 bases, with 22 bases between them. CDR3 length equals 15 residues. Germline CDR1 MGHRA, CDR2 YSYEKL. CDR3 loop: CASSERGLRGVGYTF. The CDR3 nucleotides read TGCGCCAGCAGTGAGAGAGGGCTCCGAGGGGTAGGCTACACCTTC.

This clonotype was counted between two and nine times. The chain joins TRBV20-1 to TRBJ2-1, with unresolved D. V lost 3 bases and J lost 2, with 11 bases in between. This CDR3 contains 14 residues. Germline V gene sequence: CDR1 DFQATT, CDR2 SNEGSKA (reference sequence). CDR3 loop: CSARQRRAYNEQFF. CDR3 in DNA: TGCAGTGCTAGGCAGAGGCGCGCCTACAATGAGCAGTTCTTC.

Many counts were recorded for this clonotype. The chain has TRBV6-1 and TRBJ1-5; D gene uncertain. Germline assignment: CDR1 MNHNS and CDR2 SASEGT. The CDR3 loop spans 15 amino acids. Trimming shortened V by 5 bases and J by 4 bases, and 15 bases separated the two germline ends. CDR3 residues: CASSWKVGGNQPQHF. CDR3 nucleotide sequence: TGTGCCAGCAGTTGGAAGGTAGGAGGGAATCAGCCCCAGCATTTT.

CDR3: CASSYSKTQETQYF. The CDR3 DNA reads as TGTGCCAGCAGTTACTCGAAGACACAAGAGACCCAGTACTTC. The chain is built from TRBV6-2 or TRBV6-3 and TRBJ2-5; no firm D call. With 0 bases removed from V and 2 bases from J, the gap between germline ends came to 7 bases. Per germline, CDR1 MNHEY and CDR2 SVGEGT. This CDR3 spans 14 amino acids.

This clonotype was seen many times. The J gene is TRBJ2-7, the V gene TRBV6-1; D unclear. V was clipped by 6 bases and J by 0 bases, with 12 bases between them. Germline CDR1 reads MNHNS; CDR2 reads SASEGT. CDR3 length: 14 residues. CDR3 nucleotide sequence: TGTGCCAGCAGCAATAGCCACCTCTCCTACGAGCAGTACTTC. Translated, it gives CASSNSHLSYEQYF.

The table lists this clonotype with a few counts. The J gene is TRBJ2-2, the V gene TRBV20-1, with 7 bases identical to TRBD2. The CDR3 extends over 14 amino acids. Germline V gene data show CDR1 as DFQATT and CDR2 as SNEGSKA (reference sequence). The V segment lost 1 base and the J segment 1 base; nucleotides outside the gene matches: 0. The CDR3 DNA is TGCAGTGCTAGAGCTAGCGGGAACACCGGGGAGCTGTTTTTT. Translating gives CSARASGNTGELFF.

The chain is built from TRBV27 and TRBJ1-4, with a weak D call TRBD1 (6 bases). Per the germline V gene, CDR1 is MNHEY and CDR2 is SMNVEV (reference sequence). Trimming left V 6 bases short and J 7 bases short, with 15 bases between. CDR3 length equals 14 residues. The CDR3 region is CASRKQGTAEKLFF. The DNA for the CDR3 is TGTGCCAGCAGGAAACAGGGAACGGCTGAAAAACTGTTTTTT.

This clonotype has ten or more counts. The chain employs TRBV7-8 and TRBJ2-7, with 7 bases fitting TRBD1. Germline V gene lookup returns CDR1 SGHVS and CDR2 FQNEAQ. This CDR3 is 14 amino acids long. Unmatched junction bases numbered 1, after V lost 1 base and J lost 1 base. The CDR3 DNA sequence: TGTGCCAGCAGCTTAGTGGGACAGTCCTACGAGCAGTACTTC. This sequence encodes CASSLVGQSYEQYF. The full variable domain, in which reference TRBV7-8 and TRBJ2-7 provide the parts outside the CDR3, is GAGVSQSPRYKVAKRGQDVALRCDPISGHVSLFWYQQALGQGPEFLTYFQNEAQLDKSGLPSDRFFAERPEGSVSTLKIQRTQQEDSAVYLCASSLVGQSYEQYFGPGTRLTVT.

This clonotype was observed a handful of times. The chain is built from TRBV20-1 and TRBJ2-7; 10 bases match TRBD1. The CDR3 runs 14 residues. V shed 6 bases, J shed 4 bases, and the junction held 9 bases outside the gene matches. The germline V gene encodes CDR1 DFQATT and CDR2 SNEGSKA (reference sequence). The CDR3 DNA reads TGCAGTGCCCGGGACAGGGGCTTGGGGTACGAGCAGTACTTC. It encodes CSARDRGLGYEQYF.

The V and J genes are TRBV7-9 and TRBJ2-6; 8 bases are a match to TRBD1. Germline V lookup: CDR1 SEHNR, CDR2 FQNEAQ (reference sequence). V lost 6 bases, J lost 0 bases, and 13 bases stayed unmatched. The CDR3 length is 19 residues. The CDR3 DNA follows: TGTGCCAGCAGTTCCCCGCCGGGACAGGAAGGCTCTGGGGCCAACGTCCTGACTTTC. The encoded protein is CASSSPPGQEGSGANVLTF. Complete variable domain (other parts from reference TRBV7-9 and TRBJ2-6): DTGVSQNPRHKITKRGQNVTFRCDPISEHNRLYWYRQTLGQGPEFLTYFQNEAQLEKSRLLSDRFSAERPKGSFSTLEIQRTEQGDSAMYLCASSSPPGQEGSGANVLTFGAGSRLTVL.

This clonotype was seen at least ten times. The chain couples TRBV11-2 to TRBJ2-7; TRBD1 might be the D (8 bases). Trimming cost V 1 base and J 4 bases, with 14 bases left between them. Germline assignment: CDR1 SGHAT and CDR2 FQNNGV. The length of the CDR3 is 15 residues. DNA for the CDR3: TGTGCCAGCAGCTTAGGTCACAGGGGGGGATACGAGCAGTACTTC. As protein: CASSLGHRGGYEQYF.

This clonotype was counted a few times. The chain has TRBV29-1 and TRBJ1-1, with D maybe TRBD1 (6 bases). CDR3 length: 12 residues. V dropped 7 bases and J dropped 2 bases, with 11 bases sitting between them. CDR1 and CDR2 from the germline V gene are SQVTM and ANQGSEA. The CDR3 DNA reads as TGCAGCGCCGGACAGTCAAACACTGAAGCTTTCTTT. Translation: CSAGQSNTEAFF.

The chain couples TRBV27 to TRBJ2-1; TRBD1 matches at 8 bases. Germline CDR1 and CDR2: MNHEY and SMNVEV (reference sequence). The CDR3 contains 17 residues. The trim removed 5 bases at V and 7 bases at J, leaving 16 bases unmatched. The DNA of the CDR3 is TGTGCCAGCAGTATTTTCAGGGGGCGCCGGGCAACAAATGAGCAGTTCTTC. Amino acid sequence: CASSIFRGRRATNEQFF.

This clonotype has only a few counts. The chain recombines TRBV7-3 with TRBJ2-3; 9 positions agree with TRBD1. The germline V gene encodes CDR1 SGHTA and CDR2 FQGTGA. The CDR3 has 15 amino acids. V shed 3 bases, J shed 5 bases, and the junction held 6 bases outside the gene matches. Written as DNA, the CDR3 is TGTGCCAGCAGCTTGACAGGGGGAACGGTAGATACGCAGTATTTT. Its translation: CASSLTGGTVDTQYF. The entire variable domain, with the rest obtained from reference TRBV7-3 and TRBJ2-3, is as follows: GAGVSQTPSNKVTEKGKYVELRCDPISGHTALYWYRQSLGQGPEFLIYFQGTGAADDSGLPNDRFFAVRPEGSVSTLKIQRTERGDSAVYLCASSLTGGTVDTQYFGPGTRLTVL.

In this sample, this clonotype turned up many times. The V call is TRBV18, the J call TRBJ2-5; D call uncertain. This CDR3 has 13 residues. The germline V gene has CDR1 KGHSH and CDR2 LQKENI. Trimming cost V 5 bases and J 1 base, with 8 bases left between them. The CDR3 sequence: CASSDAIQETQYF. DNA for the CDR3: TGTGCCAGCTCAGATGCTATCCAAGAGACCCAGTACTTC. Full variable domain (rest looked up from reference TRBV18 and TRBJ2-5): NAGVMQNPRHLVRRRGQEARLRCSPMKGHSHVYWYRQLPEEGLKFMVYLQKENIIDESGMPKERFSAEFPKEGPSILRIQQVVRGDSAAYFCASSDAIQETQYFGPGTRLLVL.

The table lists this clonotype with many counts. The chain combines TRBV7-3 with TRBJ2-7; a weak D match, TRBD2 (5 bases). This CDR3 region has 15 residues. Per the germline V gene, CDR1 is SGHTA and CDR2 is FQGTGA. The V end was cut by 7 bases, the J end by 3 bases, with 19 bases between. DNA for the CDR3: TGTGCCAGCATTTACTATGGGGAGCGGCGCTACGAGCAGTACTTC. This encodes CASIYYGERRYEQYF.

The rearrangement links TRBV19 to TRBJ1-6; no clear D. Between the trimmed V and J ends, which lost 5 bases and 8 bases, there was a span of 16 bases. CDR3 length equals 15 residues. Per the germline V gene, CDR1 is LNHDA and CDR2 is SQIVND (reference sequence). The CDR3 coding sequence is TGTGCCAGTAGTTCAGGAGAACTCCTACATTCACCCCTCCACTTT. Protein sequence: CASSSGELLHSPLHF.

The table lists this clonotype with many counts. The V call is TRBV2, the J call TRBJ2-1, with 13 bases that match TRBD2. The V gene's germline CDR1 is SNHLY and CDR2 FYNNEI. CDR3 length: 15 amino acids. Trimming removed 4 bases from V and 5 bases from J; junction bases left unmatched: 2. CDR3 region: CASSGTSGRNNEQFF. CDR3 nucleotide sequence: TGTGCCAGCAGTGGGACTAGCGGGAGAAACAATGAGCAGTTCTTC.

In this sample, this clonotype turned up a few times. V usage is TRBV7-2 and J usage is TRBJ2-3, with a weak D call TRBD2 (5 bases). The CDR3 is made up of 17 amino acids. V was cut by 0 bases and J by 5 bases, with 18 bases left in between. CDR1 is SGHTA, CDR2 FQGNSA, per germline. CDR3 amino acids: CASSLAGLGVLVDTQYF. In DNA form, the CDR3 reads TGTGCCAGCAGCTTAGCGGGTCTCGGGGTGCTTGTAGATACGCAGTATTTT.

This clonotype was found many times. This chain joins TRBV5-1 and TRBJ2-1; D not certain. Trimming shortened V by 4 bases and J by 6 bases, and 14 bases separated the two germline ends. From germline, CDR1 is SGHRS and CDR2 YFSETQ. This CDR3 contains 14 residues. The DNA for the CDR3 is TGCGCCAGCAGCCTGGCGCGGTGGGGCAATGAGCAGTTCTTC. Protein sequence: CASSLARWGNEQFF.

The chain has TRBV6-1 and TRBJ1-2; D gene unclear. V was clipped by 2 bases and J by 7 bases, with 11 bases between them. This CDR3 comprises 13 residues. Germline lookup yields CDR1 MNHNS and CDR2 SASEGT. The CDR3 sequence: CASSERSNPGYTF. The CDR3 coding sequence is TGTGCCAGCAGTGAACGGAGCAACCCTGGCTACACCTTC.

This clonotype was observed at least ten times. This chain uses TRBV30 with TRBJ1-5; D unclear. The CDR3 sequence is 15 residues long. CDR1 GTSNPN and CDR2 SVGIG come from the germline V gene (reference sequence). V lost 0 bases, J lost 2 bases, and 11 bases lay in between. CDR3: CAWSVAFEGNQPQHF. CDR3 sequence (DNA): TGTGCCTGGAGTGTAGCCTTCGAGGGCAATCAGCCCCAGCATTTT.

The rearrangement links TRBV12-3 or TRBV12-4 to TRBJ2-1; TRBD1 aligns across 9 bases. Losses at the gene ends were 6 bases for V and 11 bases for J; bases not matched to a gene: 20. The CDR3 totals 17 residues. The chain's CDR3 is CASSTPRAGQGGNQQFF. The CDR3 DNA is TGTGCCAGCAGCACCCCCCGGGCGGGACAGGGCGGTAATCAGCAGTTCTTC.

A few counts support this clonotype. The chain has TRBV7-9 and TRBJ1-6, with 8 bases identical to TRBD1. This CDR3 comprises 14 residues. Trimming cost V 6 bases and J 8 bases; bases outside gene matches: 6. Germline lookup yields CDR1 SEHNR and CDR2 FQNEAQ (reference sequence). This CDR3 reads CASRKTGADSPLHF. Written as DNA, the CDR3 is TGTGCCAGCAGGAAGACAGGGGCTGATTCACCCCTCCACTTT.

As for this clonotype: The junction differs from germline at one of its ends, possibly a read error. The chain couples TRBV12-3 or TRBV12-4 to TRBJ1-5; D gene uncertain. The CDR3 spans 13 residues. CDR3 amino acids: CASSEYSNQPKHF. The CDR3 region has the DNA TGTGCCAGCAGTGAGTATAGCAATCAGCCCAAGCATTTT.

V and J are TRBV7-9 and TRBJ2-1; perhaps TRBD2 as D (6 bases). V was shortened by 4 bases and J by 3 bases, with 22 bases between the two germline ends. Germline values: CDR1 SEHNR, CDR2 FQNEAQ (reference sequence). CDR3 length: 18 residues. The CDR3 region is CASSSPVQAGRVYNEQFF. In nucleotides, the CDR3 is TGTGCCAGCAGCTCCCCCGTCCAAGCGGGCCGAGTCTACAATGAGCAGTTCTTC.

The table lists this clonotype with many counts. The chain carries TRBV20-1 and TRBJ2-5; 8 bases are shared with TRBD1. The CDR3 has 14 residues. Germline CDR1 DFQATT, CDR2 SNEGSKA (reference sequence). Trimming took 0 bases from V and 3 from J; bases not matched to a gene: 3. CDR3 in DNA: TGCAGTGCTAGAGATGGGGGACAGGAAGAGACCCAGTACTTC. It is translated as CSARDGGQEETQYF.

Many counts were recorded for this clonotype. CDR3 loop: CASSREASGRAYEQYF. For the CDR3, the DNA is TGTGCCAGCAGTCGGGAGGCTAGCGGGAGGGCCTACGAGCAGTACTTC. The chain uses TRBV28 and TRBJ2-7, with 12 bases that match TRBD2. This CDR3 comprises 16 residues. V was pared by 5 bases and J by 2 bases, with 7 bases of the junction left unmatched. Germline values: CDR1 MDHEN, CDR2 SYDVKM.

This clonotype was counted only a few times. The chain recombines TRBV6-1 with TRBJ2-7; D remains ambiguous. This CDR3 comprises 11 residues. The germline gives CDR1 MNHNS, CDR2 SASEGT. The V end lost 9 bases, the J end lost 4 bases, and 10 bases lay between the germline ends. CDR3 sequence (DNA): TGTGCCAGGGGTGAAATATACGAGCAGTACTTC. It specifies CARGEIYEQYF.

This clonotype has a handful of counts. The chain uses TRBV20-1 and TRBJ2-1; a weak D match, TRBD2 (5 bases). The length of the CDR3 is 16 residues. CDR1 is DFQATT, CDR2 SNEGSKA, per germline (reference sequence). V gave up 4 bases and J gave up 4 bases, with 20 bases separating them. CDR3: CSATIDLAQRYNEQFF. The CDR3 nucleotides are TGCAGTGCTACGATAGACCTAGCTCAGAGGTACAATGAGCAGTTCTTC.